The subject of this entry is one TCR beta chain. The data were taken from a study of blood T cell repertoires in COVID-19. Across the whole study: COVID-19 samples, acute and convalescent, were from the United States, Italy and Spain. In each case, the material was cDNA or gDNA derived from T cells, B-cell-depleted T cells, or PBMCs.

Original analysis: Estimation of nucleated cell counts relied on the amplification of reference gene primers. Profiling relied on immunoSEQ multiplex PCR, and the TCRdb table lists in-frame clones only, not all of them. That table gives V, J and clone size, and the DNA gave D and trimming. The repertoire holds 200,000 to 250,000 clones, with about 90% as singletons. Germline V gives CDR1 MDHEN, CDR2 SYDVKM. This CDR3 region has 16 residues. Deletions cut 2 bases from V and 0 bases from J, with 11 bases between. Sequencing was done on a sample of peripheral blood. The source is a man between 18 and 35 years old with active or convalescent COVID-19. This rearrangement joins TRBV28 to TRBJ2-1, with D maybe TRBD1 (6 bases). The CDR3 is CASSLPSGVSYNEQFF. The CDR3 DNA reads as TGTGCCAGCAGTTTACCCTCAGGGGTCTCCTACAATGAGCAGTTCTTC. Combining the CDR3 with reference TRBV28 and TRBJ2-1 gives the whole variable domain DVKVTQSSRYLVKRTGEKVFLECVQDMDHENMFWYRQDPGLGLRLIYFSYDVKMKEKGDIPEGYSVSREKKERFSLILESASTNQTSMYLCASSLPSGVSYNEQFFGPGTRLTVL.